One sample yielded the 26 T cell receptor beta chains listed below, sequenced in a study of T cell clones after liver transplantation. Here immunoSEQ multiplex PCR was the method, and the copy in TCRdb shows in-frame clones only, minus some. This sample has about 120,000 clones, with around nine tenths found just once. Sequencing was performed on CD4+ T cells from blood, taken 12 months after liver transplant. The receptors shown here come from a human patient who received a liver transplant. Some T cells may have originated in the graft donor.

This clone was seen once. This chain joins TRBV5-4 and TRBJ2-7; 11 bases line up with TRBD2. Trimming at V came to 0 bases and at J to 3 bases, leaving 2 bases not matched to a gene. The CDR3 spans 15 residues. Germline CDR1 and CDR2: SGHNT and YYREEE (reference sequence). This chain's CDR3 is CASSLAGTSGYEQYF. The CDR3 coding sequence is TGTGCCAGCAGCTTGGCCGGGACTAGCGGCTACGAGCAGTACTTC.

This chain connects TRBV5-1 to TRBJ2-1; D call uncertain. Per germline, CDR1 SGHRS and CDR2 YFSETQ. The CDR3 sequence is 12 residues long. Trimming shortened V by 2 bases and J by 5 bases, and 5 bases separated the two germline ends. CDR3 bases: TGCGCCAGCAGCTTTGACAACAATGAGCAGTTCTTC. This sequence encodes CASSFDNNEQFF.

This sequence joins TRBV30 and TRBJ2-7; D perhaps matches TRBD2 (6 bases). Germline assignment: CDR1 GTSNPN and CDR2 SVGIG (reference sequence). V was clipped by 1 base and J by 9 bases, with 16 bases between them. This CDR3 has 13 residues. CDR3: CAWSDRTAGSQYF. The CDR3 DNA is TGTGCCTGGAGTGATCGGACGGCGGGGTCGCAGTACTTC.

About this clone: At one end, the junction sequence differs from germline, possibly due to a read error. The CDR3 nucleotides are TGTGCCAGCAACCTGGACCAGGAGACCCAGTACTTC. Residues: CASNLDQETQYF. The chain links TRBV5-4 to TRBJ2-5, with D hard to call. The CDR3 is made up of 12 amino acids. Germline-derived CDR1 and CDR2 are SGHNT and YYREEE (reference sequence).

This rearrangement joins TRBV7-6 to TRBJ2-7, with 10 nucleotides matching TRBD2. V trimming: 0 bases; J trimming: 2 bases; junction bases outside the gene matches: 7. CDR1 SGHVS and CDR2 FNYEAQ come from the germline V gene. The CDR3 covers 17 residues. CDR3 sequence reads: CASSLAGLAEGAYEQYF. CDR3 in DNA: TGTGCCAGCAGCTTAGCTGGACTAGCGGAGGGGGCCTACGAGCAGTACTTC.

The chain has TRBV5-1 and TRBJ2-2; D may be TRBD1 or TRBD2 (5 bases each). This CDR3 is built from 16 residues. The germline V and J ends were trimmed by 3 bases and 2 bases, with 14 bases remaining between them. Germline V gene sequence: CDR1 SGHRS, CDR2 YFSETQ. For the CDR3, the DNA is TGCGCCAGCAGCTGGGACGGGGATGTCAACACCGGGGAGCTGTTTTTT. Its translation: CASSWDGDVNTGELFF.

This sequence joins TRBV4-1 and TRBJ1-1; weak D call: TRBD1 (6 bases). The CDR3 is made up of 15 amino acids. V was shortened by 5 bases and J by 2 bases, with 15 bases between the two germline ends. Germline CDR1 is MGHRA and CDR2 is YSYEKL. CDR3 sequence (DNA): TGCGCCAGCAGCAATAGGACAGTTATAAACACTGAAGCTTTCTTT. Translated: CASSNRTVINTEAFF.

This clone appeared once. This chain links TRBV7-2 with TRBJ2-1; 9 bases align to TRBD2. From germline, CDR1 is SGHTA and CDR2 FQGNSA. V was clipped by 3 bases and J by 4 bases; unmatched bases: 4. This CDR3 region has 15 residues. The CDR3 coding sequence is TGTGCCAGCAGCTTGACTAGCGGTAGGTACAATGAGCAGTTCTTC. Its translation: CASSLTSGRYNEQFF.

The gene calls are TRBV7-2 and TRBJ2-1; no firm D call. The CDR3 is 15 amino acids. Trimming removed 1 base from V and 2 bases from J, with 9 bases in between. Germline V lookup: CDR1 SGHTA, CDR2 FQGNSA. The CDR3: CASSLVPATYNEQFF. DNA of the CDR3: TGTGCCAGCAGCTTAGTGCCGGCTACCTACAATGAGCAGTTCTTC.

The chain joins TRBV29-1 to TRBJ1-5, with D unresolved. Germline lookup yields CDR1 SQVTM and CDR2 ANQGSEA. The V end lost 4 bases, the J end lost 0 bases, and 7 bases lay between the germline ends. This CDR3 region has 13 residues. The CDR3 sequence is CSVGEHSNQPQHF. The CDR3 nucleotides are TGCAGCGTTGGAGAACATAGCAATCAGCCCCAGCATTTT. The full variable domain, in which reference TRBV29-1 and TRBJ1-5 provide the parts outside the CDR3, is SAVISQKPSRDICQRGTSLTIQCQVDSQVTMMFWYRQQPGQSLTLIATANQGSEATYESGFVIDKFPISRPNLTFSTLTVSNMSPEDSSIYLCSVGEHSNQPQHFGDGTRLSIL.

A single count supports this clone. CDR3 bases: TGCGCCAGCAGTGAGAATCTAGGGGGATCCGAGCAGTACTTC. Translation: CASSENLGGSEQYF. The gene calls are TRBV10-2 and TRBJ2-7; D possibly corresponds to TRBD1 (6 bases). The germline V gene encodes CDR1 WSHSY and CDR2 SAAADI. V was pared by 2 bases and J by 6 bases, with 14 bases between. The CDR3 has 14 amino acids.

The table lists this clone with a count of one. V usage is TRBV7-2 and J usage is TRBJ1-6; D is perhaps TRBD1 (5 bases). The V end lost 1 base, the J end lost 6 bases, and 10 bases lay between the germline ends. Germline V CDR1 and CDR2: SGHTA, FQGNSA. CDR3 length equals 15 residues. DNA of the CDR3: TGTGCCAGCAGCTTAGAGGGGAGGACTAATTCACCCCTCCACTTT. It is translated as CASSLEGRTNSPLHF.

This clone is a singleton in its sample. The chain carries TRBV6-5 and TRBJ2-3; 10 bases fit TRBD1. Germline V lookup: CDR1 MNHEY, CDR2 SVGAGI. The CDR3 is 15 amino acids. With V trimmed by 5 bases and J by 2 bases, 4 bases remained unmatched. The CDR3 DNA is TGTGCCAGCAGTCGGGACAGGGGAACCACAGATACGCAGTATTTT. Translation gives CASSRDRGTTDTQYF.

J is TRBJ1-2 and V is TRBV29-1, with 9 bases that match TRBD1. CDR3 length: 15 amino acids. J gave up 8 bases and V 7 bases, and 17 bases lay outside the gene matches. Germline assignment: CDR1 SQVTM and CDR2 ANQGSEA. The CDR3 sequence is CSARDRDKGIGGYTF. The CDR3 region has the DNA TGCAGCGCTCGGGACAGGGATAAAGGTATAGGCGGCTACACCTTC.

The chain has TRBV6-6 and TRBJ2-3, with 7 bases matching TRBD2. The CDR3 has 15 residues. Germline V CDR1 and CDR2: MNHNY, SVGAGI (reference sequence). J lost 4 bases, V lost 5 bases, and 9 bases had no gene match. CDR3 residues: CASSHLGGSSDTQYF. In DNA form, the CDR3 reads TGTGCCAGCAGTCACCTCGGGGGGAGCTCAGATACGCAGTATTTT.

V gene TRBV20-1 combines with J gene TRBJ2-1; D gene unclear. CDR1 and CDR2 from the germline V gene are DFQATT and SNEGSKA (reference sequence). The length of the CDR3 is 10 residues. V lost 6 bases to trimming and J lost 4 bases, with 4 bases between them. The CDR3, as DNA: TGCAGTGCCACTTACAATGAGCAGTTCTTC. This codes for CSATYNEQFF.

CDR3 in amino acids: CASREGHLTFTDTQYF. The CDR3 DNA sequence: TGTGCCAGTAGAGAGGGACACCTTACTTTTACAGATACGCAGTATTTT. The chain links TRBV19 to TRBJ2-3, with TRBD1 as a possible D gene (6 bases). The V gene's germline CDR1 is LNHDA and CDR2 SQIVND (reference sequence). The CDR3 extends over 16 amino acids. V was shortened by 6 bases and J by 3 bases, with 19 bases between the two germline ends.

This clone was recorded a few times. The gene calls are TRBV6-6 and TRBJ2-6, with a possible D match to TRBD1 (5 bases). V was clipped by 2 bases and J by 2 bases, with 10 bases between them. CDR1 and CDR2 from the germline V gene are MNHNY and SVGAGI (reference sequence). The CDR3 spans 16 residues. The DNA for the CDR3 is TGTGCCAGCAGTTACCCATCAGGGACTGGGGCCAACGTCCTGACTTTC. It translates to CASSYPSGTGANVLTF.

CDR3 loop: CAWTQGAPNYGYTF. In nucleotides, the CDR3 is TGTGCCTGGACACAGGGGGCTCCCAACTATGGCTACACCTTC. The V gene is TRBV30, the J gene TRBJ1-2; 9 positions agree with TRBD1. From germline, CDR1 is GTSNPN and CDR2 SVGIG (reference sequence). After removal of 4 bases from V and 2 bases from J, the junction contained 5 bases not matched to a gene. This CDR3 spans 14 amino acids.

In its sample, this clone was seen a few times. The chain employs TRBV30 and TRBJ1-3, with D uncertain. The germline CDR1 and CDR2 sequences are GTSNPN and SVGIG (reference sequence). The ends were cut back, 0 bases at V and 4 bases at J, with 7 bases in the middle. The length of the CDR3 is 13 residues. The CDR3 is CAWSVQRGNTIYF. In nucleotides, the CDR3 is TGTGCCTGGAGTGTACAAAGAGGAAACACCATATATTTT.

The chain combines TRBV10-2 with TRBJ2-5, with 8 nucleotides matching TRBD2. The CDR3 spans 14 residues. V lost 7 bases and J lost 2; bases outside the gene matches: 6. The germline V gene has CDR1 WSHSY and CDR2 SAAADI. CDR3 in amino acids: CASKLSGIQETQYF. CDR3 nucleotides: TGCGCCAGCAAGCTTAGCGGGATTCAAGAGACCCAGTACTTC.

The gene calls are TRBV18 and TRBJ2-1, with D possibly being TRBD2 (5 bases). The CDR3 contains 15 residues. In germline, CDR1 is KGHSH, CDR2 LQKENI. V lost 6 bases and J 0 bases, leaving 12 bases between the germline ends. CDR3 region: CASSPWESSYNEQFF. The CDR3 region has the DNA TGTGCCAGCTCGCCTTGGGAGAGCTCCTACAATGAGCAGTTCTTC.

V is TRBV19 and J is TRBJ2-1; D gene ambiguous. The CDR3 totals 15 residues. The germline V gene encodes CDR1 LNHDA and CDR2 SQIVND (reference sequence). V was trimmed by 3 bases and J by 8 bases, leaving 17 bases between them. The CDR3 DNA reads TGTGCCAGTAGTATGGGTCTTTTATCAATGGATGAGCAGTTCTTC. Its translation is CASSMGLLSMDEQFF.

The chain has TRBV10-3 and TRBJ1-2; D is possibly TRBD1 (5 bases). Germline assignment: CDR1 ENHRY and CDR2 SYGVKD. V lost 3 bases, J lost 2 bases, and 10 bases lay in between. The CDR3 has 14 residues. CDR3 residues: CAISDSPGNYGYTF. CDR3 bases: TGTGCCATCAGTGATTCCCCAGGGAACTATGGCTACACCTTC.

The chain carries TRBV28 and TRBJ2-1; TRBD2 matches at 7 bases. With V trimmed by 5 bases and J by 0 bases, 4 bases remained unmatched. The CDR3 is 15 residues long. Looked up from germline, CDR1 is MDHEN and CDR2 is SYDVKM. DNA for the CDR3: TGTGCCAGCAGTGGGACTACCAGCTCCTACAATGAGCAGTTCTTC. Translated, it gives CASSGTTSSYNEQFF.

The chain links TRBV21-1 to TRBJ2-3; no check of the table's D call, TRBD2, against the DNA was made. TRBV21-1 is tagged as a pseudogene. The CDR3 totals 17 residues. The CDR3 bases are TGTGCCAGCAGCCTTCGTCGGTCCAGCGAAAGCACAGATACGCAGTATTTT. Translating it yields CASSLRRSSESTDTQYF.